Detailed here is one T cell receptor (beta chain). A few counts support this clonotype. It lacks a known antigen. No base quality information exists; no much larger clone differs at one position. This entry belongs to a study of patients and donors after allogeneic stem cell transplantation (dated by TCRdb to about 2020). The CDR3 runs 16 amino acids, cysteine and phenylalanine included. The DNA shown is the 48-base CDR3, in frame from base 1. Trimming at the junction amounts to 0 bases on V and 2 bases on J, and the germline ends lie 11 bases apart. CDR1 and CDR2 are read off the germline V gene as LGHNT and FRNRAP. Libraries were made using RT-PCR. Sequencer: NextSeq 550. The public reads were reanalyzed by TCRdb: fastp trimming at Q25, MiXCR alignment, in-frame beta chains only. Every distinct CDR3 protein forms one entry, paired with its most common genes and DNA. This sample lists roughly 960,000 distinct CDR3 sequences; about a sixth were detected once. The top ten constitute roughly 6.4% of the sample.

Material for sequencing was blood, either unsorted or a sorted T cell fraction (not recorded which). This clonotype was obtained from a human donor who was either an allogeneic HSCT recipient or a stem cell or donor lymphocyte infusion donor (not recorded which). It is not recorded whose cells these are; they may come from a transplant donor. Recombination joined TRBV12-5 with TRBJ1-5; 5 matching bases give a weak D call of TRBD1. This receptor has the CDR3 CASGLVLGRGNQPQHF. The DNA sequence is given as TGTGCTAGTGGTTTGGTGCTTGGCAGGGGCAATCAGCCCCAGCATTTT. The variable domain in full, with residues beyond the CDR3 obtained from the reference TRBV12-5 and TRBJ1-5 genes, is DARVTQTPRHKVTEMGQEVTMRCQPILGHNTVFWYRQTMMQGLELLAYFRNRAPLDDSGMPKDRFSAEMPDATLATLKIQPSEPRDSAVYFCASGLVLGRGNQPQHFGDGTRLSIL.